A single sample gave rise to the 13 T cell receptor beta chains below, sequenced in a study of type 1 regulatory T cells. Which antigens these TCRs recognize remains unknown. MiXCR was run by TCRdb on the reads, yielding one entry per CDR3 protein. This sample carries 12,000 to 15,000 distinct CDR3 sequences, approximately 14% of them seen once, and the ten largest clones take roughly 14%. The source material was cultured T cells, either the whole culture or a sorted T cell fraction (not recorded which). The receptors shown here come from a human donor in good health.

Concerning this clonotype: One end of the junction does not line up with germline, which may come from a read error. This chain links TRBV7-8 with TRBJ2-7, with 8 bases that match TRBD1. This CDR3 has 15 residues. Germline V gene data show CDR1 as SGHVS and CDR2 as FQNEAQ. The CDR3 bases are TGTGCCAGCAGCCTTAGCGCAGGGGGCCCCTACGTGCAGTACTTC. Amino acids: CASSLSAGGPYVQYF. The whole variable domain, remainder taken from reference TRBV7-8 and TRBJ2-7, is GAGVSQSPRYKVAKRGQDVALRCDPISGHVSLFWYQQALGQGPEFLTYFQNEAQLDKSGLPSDRFFAERPEGSVSTLKIQRTQQEDSAVYLCASSLSAGGPYVQYFGPGTRLTVT.

This chain connects TRBV18 to TRBJ2-7; possible D gene TRBD1, 6 bases. Trimming left V 3 bases short and J 6 bases short, with 15 bases between. Germline assignment: CDR1 KGHSH and CDR2 LQKENI. CDR3 size: 14 residues. CDR3 sequence reads: CASSPLQGGSEQYF. The DNA of the CDR3 is TGTGCCAGCTCACCTTTACAGGGCGGCTCCGAGCAGTACTTC.

This clonotype was seen many times. The chain carries TRBV18 and TRBJ1-5, with 7 bases lining up with TRBD1. This CDR3 spans 14 amino acids. The ends lost 3 bases at V and 7 bases at J; junction bases unmatched: 6. Germline V CDR1 and CDR2: KGHSH, LQKENI. The CDR3: CASSPPTGLQPQHF. DNA of the CDR3: TGTGCCAGCTCACCCCCGACAGGGCTGCAGCCCCAGCATTTT. The variable domain in full, with the rest retrieved from reference TRBV18 and TRBJ1-5, is NAGVMQNPRHLVRRRGQEARLRCSPMKGHSHVYWYRQLPEEGLKFMVYLQKENIIDESGMPKERFSAEFPKEGPSILRIQQVVRGDSAAYFCASSPPTGLQPQHFGDGTRLSIL.

This chain uses TRBV18 with TRBJ2-7; D is possibly TRBD2 (5 bases). The CDR3 totals 19 residues. V was shortened by 3 bases and J by 0 bases, with 24 bases between the two germline ends. The germline V gene encodes CDR1 KGHSH and CDR2 LQKENI. CDR3 sequence (DNA): TGTGCCAGCTCACCTAGAGGGTCGCCAGGCGCCGTCCGCTCCTACGAGCAGTACTTC. This codes for CASSPRGSPGAVRSYEQYF.

This clonotype has ten or more counts. The gene calls are TRBV20-1 and TRBJ1-5, with D perhaps TRBD1 (5 bases). The CDR3 is 15 residues long. Trimming shortened V by 3 bases and J by 7 bases, and 19 bases separated the two germline ends. Germline V gene data show CDR1 as DFQATT and CDR2 as SNEGSKA (reference sequence). The CDR3 here is CSARMTGGIGQPQHF. The CDR3, as DNA: TGCAGTGCTAGGATGACCGGGGGGATTGGCCAGCCCCAGCATTTT.

This clonotype was found many times. The V gene is TRBV28, the J gene TRBJ2-7; D ambiguous. Germline values: CDR1 MDHEN, CDR2 SYDVKM. Trimming cost V 3 bases and J 3 bases, with 9 bases left between them. The CDR3 loop spans 13 amino acids. This CDR3 is CASSLPGIYEQYF. The CDR3 region has the DNA TGTGCCAGCAGTTTGCCTGGTATCTACGAGCAGTACTTC. The full variable domain, in which reference TRBV28 and TRBJ2-7 provide the parts outside the CDR3, is DVKVTQSSRYLVKRTGEKVFLECVQDMDHENMFWYRQDPGLGLRLIYFSYDVKMKEKGDIPEGYSVSREKKERFSLILESASTNQTSMYLCASSLPGIYEQYFGPGTRLTVT.

This clonotype was detected many times. V usage is TRBV7-3 and J usage is TRBJ1-4; 7 bases are a match to TRBD1. CDR1 and CDR2 (germline): SGHTA, FQGTGA. The ends lost 1 base at V and 5 bases at J; junction bases unmatched: 4. The CDR3 spans 15 residues. CDR3: CASSLMGQPNEKLFF. For the CDR3, the DNA is TGTGCCAGCAGCTTAATGGGACAGCCAAATGAAAAACTGTTTTTT.

This clonotype was counted many times. The chain combines TRBV5-1 with TRBJ2-7; the match to TRBD1 covers 9 bases. J lost 3 bases, V lost 3 bases, and 7 bases had no gene match. There are 15 residues in the CDR3. Germline CDR1 reads SGHRS; CDR2 reads YFSETQ. CDR3 in DNA: TGCGCCAGCAGCTCCGACGGGACAGGGTTCTACGAGCAGTACTTC. Protein sequence: CASSSDGTGFYEQYF.

The genes are TRBV20-1 and TRBJ2-3; 7 bases fit TRBD2. The V and J ends lost 6 bases and 10 bases, in that order; junction bases with no gene match: 4. This CDR3 is built from 10 residues. Germline-derived CDR1 and CDR2 are DFQATT and SNEGSKA (reference sequence). CDR3 residues: CSAKRGPQYF. CDR3 nucleotides: TGCAGTGCCAAGCGGGGTCCGCAGTATTTT.

This clonotype was observed a few times. The chain combines TRBV19 with TRBJ2-5; 7 bases match TRBD2. With 5 bases clipped from V and 0 bases from J, the junction kept 6 bases outside the gene matches. CDR3 size: 15 residues. CDR1 and CDR2 (germline): LNHDA, SQIVND (reference sequence). CDR3 bases: TGTGCCAGTAGTGTAAATAGCGGGTACCAAGAGACCCAGTACTTC. It specifies CASSVNSGYQETQYF.

In its sample, this clonotype was seen a few times. Possible read error: a much larger clone is one base away. This chain links TRBV3-1 with TRBJ2-3; 11 positions agree with TRBD2. CDR3 size: 15 residues. With 11 bases clipped from V and 11 bases from J, the junction kept 18 bases outside the gene matches. Germline V gene lookup returns CDR1 LGHDT and CDR2 YNNKEL (reference sequence). The CDR3 loop reads CAGTSLAGGYEGQYF. The CDR3 nucleotides are TGTGCCGGCACTTCCTTAGCGGGAGGGTACGAGGGGCAGTATTTT.

This clonotype has only a few counts. The chain is built from TRBV12-3 or TRBV12-4 and TRBJ2-3; D unresolved. V gave up 7 bases and J gave up 6 bases, with 11 bases separating them. The CDR3 has 12 residues. CDR3 protein: CASTTRRDTQYF. As DNA, the CDR3 is TGTGCCAGCACCACTCGTAGGGATACGCAGTATTTT.

This clonotype is medium-sized (0.01 to 0.1%). This rearrangement joins TRBV29-1 to TRBJ1-2, with 9 bases identical to TRBD1. V was pared by 6 bases and J by 11 bases, with 13 bases of the junction left unmatched. Germline V gene data show CDR1 as SQVTM and CDR2 as ANQGSEA. The CDR3 sequence is 13 residues long. The DNA of the CDR3 is TGCAGCGTGAGGGGGGTGACAGGGGGACAGTACACCTTC. It encodes CSVRGVTGGQYTF.